These T cell receptor beta chains were read from a single sample in a study of T cells in narcolepsy. Here immunoSEQ multiplex PCR was the method, and the copy in TCRdb shows in-frame clones only, minus some. The data show 25,000 to 30,000 clones, with 75% to 85% seen just once and 3% to 3.5% held by the top ten. Sequencing was carried out using CD45RA- memory CD4+ T cells from PBMCs. Source of these receptors: a human donor with narcolepsy. Each CDR3 is given with its conserved first and last residue. The order of the fields is J gene, V gene, clone size, D gene, CDR3 protein, CDR3 DNA. The D gene is left open where the match is weak. The size entry is marked missing in some rows and otherwise reads once, few, many or a size class.

>TRBJ1-2|TRBV14|NA|TRBD1
CASSQGGTGALYGYTF
TGTGCCAGCAGCCAAGGAGGGACAGGGGCGCTCTATGGCTACACCTTC
>TRBJ2-3|TRBV5-1|few|TRBD1
CASSFSGGSTDTQYF
TGCGCCAGCAGCTTTTCAGGGGGTTCCACAGATACGCAGTATTTT
>TRBJ1-6|TRBV2|NA|NA
CASSVLGRASSPLHF
TGTGCCAGCAGTGTTCTCGGACGTGCTAGTTCACCCCTCCACTTT
>TRBJ2-3|TRBV6-1|NA|NA
CASSSPGGFQDTQYF
TGTGCCAGCAGTTCCCCTGGGGGATTTCAAGATACGCAGTATTTT
>TRBJ1-6|TRBV7-2|NA|NA
CASSTDRLSPLHF
TGTGCCAGCAGCACGGACAGACTTTCACCCCTCCACTTT
>TRBJ2-7|TRBV5-6|NA|NA
CASSLRRYEQYF
TGTGCCAGCAGCTTAAGGCGGTACGAGCAGTACTTC
>TRBJ2-1|TRBV18|NA|TRBD1
CASSPPGQGTFNEQFF
TGTGCCAGCTCACCACCCGGACAGGGGACGTTCAATGAGCAGTTCTTC
>TRBJ1-2|TRBV7-6|NA|TRBD1
CASSNRGRGYGYTF
TGTGCCAGCAGCAACAGGGGGCGCGGGTATGGCTACACCTTC
>TRBJ2-7|TRBV27|NA|TRBD1
CASSPLTGGRDEQYF
TGTGCCAGCAGTCCCTTGACAGGGGGCAGGGACGAGCAGTACTTC
>TRBJ2-2|TRBV19|NA|TRBD2
CAVLVAGGPATGELFF
TGTGCCGTTCTTGTGGCGGGGGGGCCGGCCACCGGGGAGCTGTTTTTT
>TRBJ1-1|TRBV5-1|NA|NA
CASSLAQSQGTEAFF
TGCGCCAGCAGCTTGGCACAGAGTCAGGGGACTGAAGCTTTCTTT
>TRBJ2-4|TRBV19|NA|TRBD1
CASSIGTGAGNIQYF
TGTGCCAGTAGTATAGGGACAGGGGCCGGAAACATTCAGTACTTC
>TRBJ2-3|TRBV7-9|few|TRBD2
CASSSGTSGGSTDTQYF
TGTGCCAGCAGCTCCGGGACTAGCGGGGGTAGCACAGATACGCAGTATTTT
>TRBJ1-1|TRBV5-1|NA|NA
CASSLEAVALDTEAFF
TGCGCCAGCAGCTTGGAGGCGGTTGCTCTTGACACTGAAGCTTTCTTT
>TRBJ1-1|TRBV6-5|NA|NA
CASSYSTVGNTEAFF
TGTGCCAGCAGTTACTCGACCGTCGGGAACACTGAAGCTTTCTTT
>TRBJ1-2|TRBV5-4|NA|TRBD1
CASSLRTGRSGYTF
TGTGCCAGCAGCTTGAGGACAGGGAGGAGTGGCTACACCTTC
>TRBJ1-1|TRBV10-3|NA|TRBD1
CATQGASYLQDTEAFF
TGTGCCACACAGGGGGCGAGTTATCTCCAAGACACTGAAGCTTTCTTT
>TRBJ2-1|TRBV2|NA|NA
CASRLGTPPYNEQFF
TGTGCCAGCCGCCTAGGGACCCCCCCCTACAATGAGCAGTTCTTC
>TRBJ2-7|TRBV6-6|NA|TRBD2
CASRPGGSSYEQYF
TGTGCCAGCCGCCCCGGGGGGTCCTCCTACGAGCAGTACTTC
>TRBJ2-5|TRBV11-3|NA|TRBD1
CASSLGTELQETQYF
TGTGCCAGCAGCTTGGGGACAGAGCTACAAGAGACCCAGTACTTC
>TRBJ2-1|TRBV6-4|NA|TRBD2
CASSDSRGGHEQFF
TGTGCCAGCAGTGACTCGCGGGGGGGCCATGAGCAGTTCTTC
>TRBJ1-6|TRBV7-9|NA|NA
CASSLETDNSPLHF
TGTGCCAGCAGCTTAGAGACAGATAATTCACCCCTCCACTTT
>TRBJ1-1|TRBV11-3|NA|TRBD1
CASSQDRDTEAFF
TGTGCCAGCAGCCAAGACAGGGACACTGAAGCTTTCTTT
>TRBJ1-2|TRBV18|few|NA
CASSPSDTLYGYTF
TGTGCCAGCTCACCCTCGGACACCCTATATGGCTACACCTTC
>TRBJ1-2|TRBV5-1|NA|NA
CASSLEAGPNYGYTF
TGCGCCAGCAGCTTGGAGGCAGGGCCGAACTATGGCTACACCTTC
>TRBJ2-3|TRBV6-5|NA|NA
CASTTFAFHTQYF
TGTGCCAGCACCACTTTCGCCTTTCATACGCAGTATTTT
>TRBJ1-2|TRBV5-1|once|NA
CASRYAGTPVRGYTF
TGCGCCAGCAGATATGCCGGGACCCCGGTCCGAGGCTACACCTTC
>TRBJ1-1|TRBV6-1|few|NA
CAISEGRTNTEAFF
TGTGCCATCAGTGAGGGTCGGACGAACACTGAAGCTTTCTTT
>TRBJ2-3|TRBV7-3|once|TRBD2
CASSLGRLAGADTQYF
TGTGCCAGCAGCTTAGGAAGACTAGCAGGCGCAGATACGCAGTATTTT
>TRBJ2-7|TRBV7-6|NA|NA
CASSLGSVPYEQYF
TGTGCCAGCAGCTTAGGTTCCGTCCCCTACGAGCAGTACTTC
>TRBJ1-6|TRBV5-6|NA|NA
CASSFVGREDSPLHF
TGTGCCAGCAGCTTCGTTGGTAGGGAGGATTCACCCCTCCACTTT
>TRBJ1-1|TRBV5-6|NA|TRBD1
CASSLRQGPLKRAFF
TGTGCCAGCAGCTTGCGACAGGGACCGTTAAAGCGAGCTTTCTTT
>TRBJ2-1|TRBV30|NA|NA
CAWTESGFEQFF
TGTGCCTGGACCGAATCGGGGTTTGAGCAGTTCTTC
>TRBJ1-1|TRBV7-8|NA|TRBD1
CASSLALRTGGTEAFF
TGTGCCAGCAGCTTAGCGCTTCGGACAGGGGGAACTGAAGCTTTCTTT
>TRBJ1-5|TRBV11-2|NA|NA
CASSSHTGSNQPQHF
TGTGCCAGCAGCTCTCATACAGGGTCCAATCAGCCCCAGCATTTT
>TRBJ1-2|TRBV7-8|NA|NA
CASSLRSYGYTF
TGTGCCAGCAGCTTAAGGAGCTATGGCTACACCTTC
>TRBJ1-5|TRBV11-3|NA|NA
CASSLLGQPQHF
TGTGCCAGCAGCCTATTGGGCCAGCCCCAGCATTTT
>TRBJ2-1|TRBV7-9|few|NA
CASSAGLDSLRNEQFF
TGTGCCAGCAGCGCCGGGCTGGACTCCCTTAGGAATGAGCAGTTCTTC
>TRBJ1-2|TRBV2|NA|NA
CASSEASGQGDGYTF
TGTGCCAGCAGTGAAGCGAGTGGGCAGGGAGATGGCTACACCTTC
>TRBJ2-7|TRBV4-1|few|NA
CASSQVLGYEQYF
TGCGCCAGCAGCCAAGTTTTAGGCTACGAGCAGTACTTC
>TRBJ1-1|TRBV6-6|NA|NA
CASREQGWNTEAFF
TGTGCCAGCAGGGAACAGGGATGGAACACTGAAGCTTTCTTT
>TRBJ2-7|TRBV5-1|NA|TRBD2
CASSLGFSGGSYEQYF
TGCGCCAGCAGCTTGGGCTTCAGCGGGGGGTCCTACGAGCAGTACTTC
>TRBJ1-2|TRBV7-9|NA|NA
CASSPGISQNGYEDVTF
TGTGCCAGCAGCCCCGGAATATCACAGAACGGCTATGAGGATGTCACCTTC
>TRBJ1-1|TRBV6-1|NA|NA
CASTKSGGGAEAFF
TGTGCCAGCACCAAATCGGGGGGCGGGGCTGAAGCTTTCTTT
>TRBJ2-7|TRBV4-2|once|TRBD2
CASSQVASGFSYEQYF
TGTGCCAGCAGCCAAGTGGCTAGCGGGTTCTCCTACGAGCAGTACTTC
>TRBJ2-2|TRBV11-2|NA|TRBD1
CASSLGRGGRTGELFF
TGTGCCAGCAGCTTAGGAAGAGGGGGCCGGACCGGGGAGCTGTTTTTT
>TRBJ2-5|TRBV5-1|NA|NA
CASSLGQTQYF
TGCGCCAGCAGCTTGGGGCAGACCCAGTACTTC
>TRBJ2-5|TRBV21-1|once|NA
CARTEYQETQYF
TGTGCCAGGACGGAGTACCAAGAGACCCAGTACTTC
>TRBJ1-4|TRBV28|NA|TRBD1
CASSLRDRGWEKLFF
TGTGCCAGCAGTTTAAGGGACAGGGGATGGGAAAAACTGTTTTTT
>TRBJ1-6|TRBV7-2|NA|TRBD1
CASSLRQGADSPLHF
TGTGCCAGCAGCTTGAGGCAGGGGGCTGATTCACCCCTCCACTTT
>TRBJ2-7|TRBV11-3|NA|TRBD1
CASSHRGFDNEQYF
TGTGCCAGCAGCCACAGGGGTTTCGATAACGAGCAGTACTTC
>TRBJ1-2|TRBV7-9|NA|NA
CASSPRESYTF
TGTGCCAGCAGCCCCAGGGAGAGCTACACCTTC
>TRBJ1-1|TRBV6-1|NA|TRBD1
CASSGGLPGQGTQRDKAFF
TGTGCCAGCAGTGGAGGTCTACCGGGACAGGGGACCCAGCGTGACAAAGCTTTCTTT
>TRBJ2-3|TRBV19|NA|TRBD1
CASSNRQGVGAQYF
TGTGCCAGTAGTAATAGACAGGGGGTTGGGGCGCAGTATTTT
>TRBJ2-5|TRBV7-6|NA|NA
CASSLPSQETQYF
TGTGCCAGCAGCTTACCCTCACAAGAGACCCAGTACTTC
>TRBJ2-1|TRBV5-4|NA|TRBD2
CASSLDPRGGYNEQFF
TGTGCCAGCAGCTTGGACCCGCGGGGGGGCTACAATGAGCAGTTCTTC
>TRBJ2-7|TRBV29-1|NA|NA
CSVPVGKGYEQYF
TGCAGCGTCCCCGTCGGCAAGGGCTACGAGCAGTACTTC
>TRBJ2-3|TRBV2|NA|TRBD2
CASSQGLAGGSTDTQYF
TGTGCCAGCAGTCAGGGACTAGCGGGGGGGAGCACAGATACGCAGTATTTT
>TRBJ1-6|TRBV5-6|NA|NA
CASSEDRSNSPLHF
TGTGCCAGCAGCGAGGACAGAAGTAATTCACCCCTCCACTTT
>TRBJ2-7|TRBV6-5|NA|TRBD1
CASRPGTGRYEQYF
TGTGCCAGCAGGCCCGGGACAGGGAGATACGAGCAGTACTTC